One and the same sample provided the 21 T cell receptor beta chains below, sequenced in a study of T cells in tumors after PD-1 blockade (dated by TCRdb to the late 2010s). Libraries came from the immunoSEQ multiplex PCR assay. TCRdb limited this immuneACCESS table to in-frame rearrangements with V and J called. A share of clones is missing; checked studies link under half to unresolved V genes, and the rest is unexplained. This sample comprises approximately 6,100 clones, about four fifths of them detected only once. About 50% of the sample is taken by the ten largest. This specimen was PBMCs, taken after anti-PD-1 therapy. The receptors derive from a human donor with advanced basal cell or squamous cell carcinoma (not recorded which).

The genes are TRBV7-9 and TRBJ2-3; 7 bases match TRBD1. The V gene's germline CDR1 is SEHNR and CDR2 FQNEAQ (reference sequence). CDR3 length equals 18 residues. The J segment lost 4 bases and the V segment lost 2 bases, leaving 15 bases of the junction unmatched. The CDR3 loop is CASSLLLLLGGAADTQYF. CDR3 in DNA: TGTGCCAGCAGCTTACTCTTACTACTAGGGGGCGCGGCAGATACGCAGTATTTT.

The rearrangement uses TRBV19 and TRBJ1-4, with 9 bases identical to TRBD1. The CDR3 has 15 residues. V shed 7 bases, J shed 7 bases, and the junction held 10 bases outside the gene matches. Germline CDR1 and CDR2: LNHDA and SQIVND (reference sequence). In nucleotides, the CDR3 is TGTGCCAGTAATGGATTACAGGGGGCATCTGAAAAACTGTTTTTT. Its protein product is CASNGLQGASEKLFF.

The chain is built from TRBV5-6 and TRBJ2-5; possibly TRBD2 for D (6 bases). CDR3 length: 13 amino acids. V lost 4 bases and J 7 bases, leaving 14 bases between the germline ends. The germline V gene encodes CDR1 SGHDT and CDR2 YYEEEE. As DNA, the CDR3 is TGTGCCAGCAGCCTCCCTAGCGTAGGGACCCAGTACTTC. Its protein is CASSLPSVGTQYF. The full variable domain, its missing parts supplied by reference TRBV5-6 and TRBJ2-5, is DAGVTQSPTHLIKTRGQQVTLRCSPKSGHDTVSWYQQALGQGPQFIFQYYEEEERQRGNFPDRFSGHQFPNYSSELNVNALLLGDSALYLCASSLPSVGTQYFGPGTRLLVL.

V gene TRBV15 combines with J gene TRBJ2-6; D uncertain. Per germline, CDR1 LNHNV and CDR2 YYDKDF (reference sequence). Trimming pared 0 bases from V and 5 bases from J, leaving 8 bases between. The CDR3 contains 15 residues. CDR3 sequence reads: CATSRDLLRANVLTF. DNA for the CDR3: TGTGCCACCAGCAGAGATCTATTGAGGGCCAACGTCCTGACTTTC.

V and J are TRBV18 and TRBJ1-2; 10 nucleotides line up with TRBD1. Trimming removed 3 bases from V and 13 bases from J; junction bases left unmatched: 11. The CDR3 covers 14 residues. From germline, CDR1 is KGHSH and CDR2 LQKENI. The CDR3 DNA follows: TGTGCCAGCTCACCTCCTTCGGGGGACAGGGGTGCCACCTTC. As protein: CASSPPSGDRGATF.

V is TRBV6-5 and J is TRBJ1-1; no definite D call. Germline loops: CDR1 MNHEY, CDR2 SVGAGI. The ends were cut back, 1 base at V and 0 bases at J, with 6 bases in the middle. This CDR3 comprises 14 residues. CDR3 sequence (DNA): TGTGCCAGCAGTTACTTCAGTATGAACACTGAAGCTTTCTTT. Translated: CASSYFSMNTEAFF.

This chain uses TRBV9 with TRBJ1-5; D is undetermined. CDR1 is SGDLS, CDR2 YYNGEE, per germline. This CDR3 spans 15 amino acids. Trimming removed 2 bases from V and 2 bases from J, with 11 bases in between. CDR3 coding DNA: TGTGCCAGCAGCGTCGGGCTACATGGCAATCAGCCCCAGCATTTT. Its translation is CASSVGLHGNQPQHF. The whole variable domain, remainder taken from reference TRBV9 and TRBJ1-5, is DSGVTQTPKHLITATGQRVTLRCSPRSGDLSVYWYQQSLDQGLQFLIQYYNGEERAKGNILERFSAQQFPDLHSELNLSSLELGDSALYFCASSVGLHGNQPQHFGDGTRLSIL.

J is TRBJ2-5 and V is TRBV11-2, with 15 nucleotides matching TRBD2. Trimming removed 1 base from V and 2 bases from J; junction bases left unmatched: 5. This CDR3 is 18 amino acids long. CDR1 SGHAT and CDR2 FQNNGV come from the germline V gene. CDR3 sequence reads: CASSLVGLAGGPQETQYF. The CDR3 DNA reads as TGTGCCAGCAGCTTAGTAGGACTAGCGGGGGGGCCGCAAGAGACCCAGTACTTC. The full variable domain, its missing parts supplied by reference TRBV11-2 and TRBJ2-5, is EAGVAQSPRYKIIEKRQSVAFWCNPISGHATLYWYQQILGQGPKLLIQFQNNGVVDDSQLPKDRFSAERLKGVDSTLKIQPAKLEDSAVYLCASSLVGLAGGPQETQYFGPGTRLLVL.

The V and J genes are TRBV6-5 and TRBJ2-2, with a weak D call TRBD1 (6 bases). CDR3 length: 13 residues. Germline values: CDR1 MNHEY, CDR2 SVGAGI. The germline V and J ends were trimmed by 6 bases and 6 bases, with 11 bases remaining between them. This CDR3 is CASRHRVSGELFF. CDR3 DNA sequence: TGTGCCAGCAGACACAGGGTTTCCGGGGAGCTGTTTTTT.

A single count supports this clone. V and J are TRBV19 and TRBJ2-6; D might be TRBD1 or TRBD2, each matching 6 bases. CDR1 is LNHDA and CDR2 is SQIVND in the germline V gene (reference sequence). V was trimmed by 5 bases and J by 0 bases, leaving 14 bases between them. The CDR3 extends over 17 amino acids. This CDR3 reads CASSGGTTISGANVLTF. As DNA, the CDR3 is TGTGCCAGTAGTGGCGGGACAACCATCTCTGGGGCCAACGTCCTGACTTTC.

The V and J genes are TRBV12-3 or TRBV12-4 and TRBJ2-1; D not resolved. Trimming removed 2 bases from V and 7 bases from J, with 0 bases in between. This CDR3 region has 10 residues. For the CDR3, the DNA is TGTGCCAGCAGTTTAAATGAGCAGTTCTTC. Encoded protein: CASSLNEQFF.

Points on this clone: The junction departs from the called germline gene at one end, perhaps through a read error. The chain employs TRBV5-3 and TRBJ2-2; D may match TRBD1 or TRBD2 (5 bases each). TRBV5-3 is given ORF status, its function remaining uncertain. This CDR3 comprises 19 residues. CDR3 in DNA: TGTGCCAGAAGCTTATTAAGGGGCGGTTACGCTTGCCAACACCGGGGAGCTGTTTTT. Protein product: CARSLLRGGYACQHRGAVF.

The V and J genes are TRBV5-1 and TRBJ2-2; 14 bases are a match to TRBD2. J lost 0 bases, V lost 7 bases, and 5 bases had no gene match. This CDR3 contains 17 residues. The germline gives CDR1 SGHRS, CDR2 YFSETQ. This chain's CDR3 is CASSGLAGAPNTGELFF. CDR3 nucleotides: TGCGCCAGCTCGGGACTAGCGGGGGCCCCGAACACCGGGGAGCTGTTTTTT.

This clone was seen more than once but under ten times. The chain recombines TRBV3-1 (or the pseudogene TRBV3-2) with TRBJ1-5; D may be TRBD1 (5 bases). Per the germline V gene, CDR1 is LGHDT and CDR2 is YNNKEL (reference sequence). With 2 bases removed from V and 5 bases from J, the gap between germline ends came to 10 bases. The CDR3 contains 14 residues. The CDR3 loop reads CASSQRRGYQPQHF. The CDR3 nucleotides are TGTGCCAGCAGCCAAAGAAGGGGTTATCAGCCCCAGCATTTT.

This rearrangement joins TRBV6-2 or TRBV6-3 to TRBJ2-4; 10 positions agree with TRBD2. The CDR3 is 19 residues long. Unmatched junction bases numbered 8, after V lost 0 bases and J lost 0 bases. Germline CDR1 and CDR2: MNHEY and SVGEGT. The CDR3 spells CASSYSVAGGILAKNIQYF. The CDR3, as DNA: TGTGCCAGCAGTTACTCGGTAGCGGGGGGTATCTTAGCCAAAAACATTCAGTACTTC.

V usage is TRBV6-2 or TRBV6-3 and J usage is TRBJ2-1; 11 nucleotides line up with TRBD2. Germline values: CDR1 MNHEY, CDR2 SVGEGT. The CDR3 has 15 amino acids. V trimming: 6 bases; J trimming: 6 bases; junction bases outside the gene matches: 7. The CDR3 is CASSPGLAGPNEQFF. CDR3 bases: TGTGCCAGCAGCCCCGGACTAGCGGGCCCCAATGAGCAGTTCTTC.

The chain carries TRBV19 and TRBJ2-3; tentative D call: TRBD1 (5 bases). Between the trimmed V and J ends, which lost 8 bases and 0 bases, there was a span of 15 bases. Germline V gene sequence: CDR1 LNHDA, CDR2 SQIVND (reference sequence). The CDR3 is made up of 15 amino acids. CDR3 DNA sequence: TGTGCCAGTGCTTCCGACAGCCATAGCACAGATACGCAGTATTTT. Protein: CASASDSHSTDTQYF.

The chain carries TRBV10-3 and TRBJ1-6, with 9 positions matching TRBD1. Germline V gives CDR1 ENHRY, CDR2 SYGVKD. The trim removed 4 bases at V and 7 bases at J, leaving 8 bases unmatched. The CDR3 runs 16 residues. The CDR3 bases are TGTGCCATCAGTGGCCCGGGACAGGGAATAAATTCACCCCTCCACTTT. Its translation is CAISGPGQGINSPLHF.

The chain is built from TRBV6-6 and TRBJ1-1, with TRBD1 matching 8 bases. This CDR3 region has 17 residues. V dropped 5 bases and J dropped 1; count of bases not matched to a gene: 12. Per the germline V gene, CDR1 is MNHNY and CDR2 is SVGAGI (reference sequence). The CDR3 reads CASSPLWTGLTNTEAFF. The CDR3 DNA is TGTGCCAGCAGTCCTCTCTGGACAGGGTTGACGAACACTGAAGCTTTCTTT.

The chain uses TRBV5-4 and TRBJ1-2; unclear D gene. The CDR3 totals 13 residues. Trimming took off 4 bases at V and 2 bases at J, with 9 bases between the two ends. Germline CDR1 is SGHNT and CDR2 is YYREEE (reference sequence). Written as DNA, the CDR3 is TGTGCCAGCAGCACCCGGGGAAACTATGGCTACACCTTC. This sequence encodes CASSTRGNYGYTF.

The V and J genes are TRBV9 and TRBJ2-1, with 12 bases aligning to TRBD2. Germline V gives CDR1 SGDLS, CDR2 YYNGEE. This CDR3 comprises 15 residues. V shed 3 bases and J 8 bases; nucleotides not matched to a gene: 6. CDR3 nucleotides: TGTGCCAGCAGCGGGCTAGCGGGGGGGCATGATGAGCAGTTCTTC. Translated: CASSGLAGGHDEQFF.